This is a list of T cell receptor beta chains from one sample in a study of blood T cell repertoires in COVID-19. Produced via immunoSEQ multiplex PCR; TCRdb's table is partial and in-frame only. The table lists 150,000 or so clones, around 89% of them singletons, with around 3% in the top ten. The material sequenced was peripheral blood. These receptors were collected from a man in his sixties with active or convalescent COVID-19. Both conserved end residues are part of each CDR3. The order of the fields is V gene, J gene, clone size, D gene, CDR3 DNA, CDR3 protein. A D gene is named only where the DNA matches it firmly. Clone size is stated in some rows and not others, as once, few, many or a class when expanded.

V gene: TRBV18; J gene: TRBJ1-1; clone size: once; D gene: .; CDR3 DNA: TGTGCCAGCTCACCACCCGGACAGAGGAACACTGAAGCTTTCTTT; CDR3 protein: CASSPPGQRNTEAFF
V gene: TRBV3-1/TRBV3-2; J gene: TRBJ2-7; clone size: .; D gene: TRBD2; CDR3 DNA: TGTGCCAGCAGCCCGGGACTAGCAGGCTACGAGCAGTACTTC; CDR3 protein: CASSPGLAGYEQYF
V gene: TRBV5-6; J gene: TRBJ2-2; clone size: .; D gene: .; CDR3 DNA: TGTGCCAGCAGCTTGTACAGGAACACCGGGGAGCTGTTTTTT; CDR3 protein: CASSLYRNTGELFF
V gene: TRBV3-1/TRBV3-2; J gene: TRBJ2-4; clone size: .; D gene: .; CDR3 DNA: TGTGCCAGCAGCCAAGGTCGGGTACCTCTAGCCAAAAACATTCAGTACTTC; CDR3 protein: CASSQGRVPLAKNIQYF
V gene: TRBV7-8; J gene: TRBJ2-7; clone size: .; D gene: TRBD1; CDR3 DNA: TGTGCCAGCAGCCGCGTCGCGGACAGGGGGTACTACGAGCAGTACTTC; CDR3 protein: CASSRVADRGYYEQYF
V gene: TRBV18; J gene: TRBJ2-7; clone size: .; D gene: .; CDR3 DNA: TGTGCCAGCTCACTGATTAGCTACGAGCAGTACTTC; CDR3 protein: CASSLISYEQYF
V gene: TRBV6-6; J gene: TRBJ2-7; clone size: .; D gene: .; CDR3 DNA: TGTGCCAGCAGCCAAGGGGACTCCTTCTCCTACGAGCAGTACTTC; CDR3 protein: CASSQGDSFSYEQYF
V gene: TRBV4-1; J gene: TRBJ1-5; clone size: .; D gene: .; CDR3 DNA: TGCGCCAGCAGCCAAGGGTGGGAGAGCAATCAGCCCCAGCATTTT; CDR3 protein: CASSQGWESNQPQHF
V gene: TRBV7-3; J gene: TRBJ2-3; clone size: .; D gene: .; CDR3 DNA: TGTGCCAGCAGCCGTCATGGCAGGGGGGCTGGCACAGATACGCAGTATTTT; CDR3 protein: CASSRHGRGAGTDTQYF
V gene: TRBV18; J gene: TRBJ2-7; clone size: few; D gene: .; CDR3 DNA: TGTGCCAGCTCACCGGCGGACTCCTACGAGCAGTACTTC; CDR3 protein: CASSPADSYEQYF
V gene: TRBV14; J gene: TRBJ1-1; clone size: .; D gene: .; CDR3 DNA: TGTGCCAGCAGCCTGACACTGAACACTGAAGCTTTCTTT; CDR3 protein: CASSLTLNTEAFF
V gene: TRBV28; J gene: TRBJ1-6; clone size: few; D gene: TRBD1; CDR3 DNA: TGTGCCAGCAGCCTGGATACCCGACAGGGCTCCCTCCACTTT; CDR3 protein: CASSLDTRQGSLHF
V gene: TRBV7-2; J gene: TRBJ2-3; clone size: .; D gene: TRBD2; CDR3 DNA: TGTGCCAGCAGCTTAGGACCGAGCCTAGCGGGAGCGGGTACGCAGTATTTT; CDR3 protein: CASSLGPSLAGAGTQYF
V gene: TRBV5-1; J gene: TRBJ1-2; clone size: .; D gene: .; CDR3 DNA: TGCGCCAGCAGCGCGGACATGGATGGCTACACCTTC; CDR3 protein: CASSADMDGYTF
V gene: TRBV28; J gene: TRBJ1-2; clone size: .; D gene: .; CDR3 DNA: TGTGCCAGCAGTTTATACAGCCATGGCTACACCTTC; CDR3 protein: CASSLYSHGYTF
V gene: TRBV10-3; J gene: TRBJ2-4; clone size: .; D gene: TRBD1; CDR3 DNA: TGTGCCATCAGTGGGGGACAGGGGAATGGCAAAAACATTCAGTACTTC; CDR3 protein: CAISGGQGNGKNIQYF
V gene: TRBV6-6; J gene: TRBJ2-7; clone size: .; D gene: .; CDR3 DNA: TGTGCCAGCAGTTACGAAGGGGGTTCCTACGAGCAGTACTTC; CDR3 protein: CASSYEGGSYEQYF
V gene: TRBV6-5; J gene: TRBJ1-6; clone size: .; D gene: .; CDR3 DNA: TGTGCCAGGGAGGGAGAGGCCACCGTTTATCCACCCCTCCACTTT; CDR3 protein: CAREGEATVYPPLHF
V gene: TRBV9; J gene: TRBJ1-2; clone size: .; D gene: .; CDR3 DNA: TGTGCCAGCAGCGTAACCCTTGAGGGGGGGGCAAATGGCTACACCTTC; CDR3 protein: CASSVTLEGGANGYTF
V gene: TRBV5-4; J gene: TRBJ2-7; clone size: .; D gene: TRBD1; CDR3 DNA: TGTGCCAGCAGCCCGACGGGGGACAGGGCGTCCGAGCAGTACTTC; CDR3 protein: CASSPTGDRASEQYF
V gene: TRBV4-3; J gene: TRBJ1-2; clone size: .; D gene: TRBD1; CDR3 DNA: TGCGCCAGCAGCCCCGACAGGGTTCAAGGCTATGGCTACACCTTC; CDR3 protein: CASSPDRVQGYGYTF
V gene: TRBV9; J gene: TRBJ1-2; clone size: .; D gene: .; CDR3 DNA: TGTGCCAGCAGCCCCAGGACAGTCGATTATGATGGCTACACCTTC; CDR3 protein: CASSPRTVDYDGYTF
V gene: TRBV27; J gene: TRBJ2-3; clone size: .; D gene: TRBD2; CDR3 DNA: TGTGCCAGCAGGCGGACTAGCGGGGCCCCTGGTGGGCAGTATTTT; CDR3 protein: CASRRTSGAPGGQYF
V gene: TRBV27; J gene: TRBJ2-1; clone size: .; D gene: .; CDR3 DNA: TGTGCCAGCACCGGAGACAATGAGCAGTTCTTC; CDR3 protein: CASTGDNEQFF
V gene: TRBV2; J gene: TRBJ2-1; clone size: .; D gene: TRBD1; CDR3 DNA: TGTGCCAGCAGTGTCGCGCAGGGGGCCGACAATGAGCAGTTCTTC; CDR3 protein: CASSVAQGADNEQFF
V gene: TRBV7-3; J gene: TRBJ2-3; clone size: few; D gene: TRBD2; CDR3 DNA: TGTGCCAGCAGCCCCATAGGGAGCGGGGTCAATACGCAGTATTTT; CDR3 protein: CASSPIGSGVNTQYF
V gene: TRBV6-6; J gene: TRBJ1-2; clone size: .; D gene: TRBD1; CDR3 DNA: TGTGCCAGCAGTTTCCCGGACAGGTCTTTGGGCGGCTACACCTTC; CDR3 protein: CASSFPDRSLGGYTF
V gene: TRBV10-3; J gene: TRBJ1-3; clone size: .; D gene: .; CDR3 DNA: TGTGCCATCAGGTCAGGGTCGACTGGAAACACCATATATTTT; CDR3 protein: CAIRSGSTGNTIYF
V gene: TRBV11-2; J gene: TRBJ1-2; clone size: .; D gene: .; CDR3 DNA: TGTGCCAGCAGCCACCAAGTACAGGGCGACTATGGCTACACCTTC; CDR3 protein: CASSHQVQGDYGYTF
V gene: TRBV6-2/TRBV6-3; J gene: TRBJ2-2; clone size: .; D gene: .; CDR3 DNA: TGTGCCAGCAGTTACTCGAGATTGGACTTTCAGACCGGGGAGCTGTTTTTT; CDR3 protein: CASSYSRLDFQTGELFF
V gene: TRBV6-1; J gene: TRBJ2-2; clone size: .; D gene: TRBD2; CDR3 DNA: TGTGCCAGCGGTGGTAGCGGGGGTCAGGACACCGGGGAGCTGTTTTTT; CDR3 protein: CASGGSGGQDTGELFF
V gene: TRBV24-1; J gene: TRBJ1-3; clone size: .; D gene: .; CDR3 DNA: TGTGCCACCAGGCACAGCTCTGGAAACACCATATATTTT; CDR3 protein: CATRHSSGNTIYF
V gene: TRBV3-1/TRBV3-2; J gene: TRBJ2-5; clone size: .; D gene: .; CDR3 DNA: TGTGCCAGCAGGGATGGGGGGAAGCAAGAGACCCAGTACTTC; CDR3 protein: CASRDGGKQETQYF
V gene: TRBV7-8; J gene: TRBJ2-7; clone size: .; D gene: .; CDR3 DNA: TGTGCCAGCAGCTTAGACAGGGTAGGCTACGAGCAGTACTTC; CDR3 protein: CASSLDRVGYEQYF
V gene: TRBV18; J gene: TRBJ2-7; clone size: once; D gene: TRBD2; CDR3 DNA: TGTGCCAGCGGGACTAGTTCTTACGAGCAGTACTTC; CDR3 protein: CASGTSSYEQYF
V gene: TRBV7-8; J gene: TRBJ2-7; clone size: .; D gene: TRBD2; CDR3 DNA: TGTGCCAGCAGCCCCGAGCTCGGACTAGCGGCCTCCTACGAGCAGTACTTC; CDR3 protein: CASSPELGLAASYEQYF
V gene: TRBV27; J gene: TRBJ2-1; clone size: few; D gene: TRBD1; CDR3 DNA: TGTGCCAGCAGTTTCTCTGGGACAGGGGGCAGCGATGAGCAGTTCTTC; CDR3 protein: CASSFSGTGGSDEQFF
V gene: TRBV6-5; J gene: TRBJ1-4; clone size: .; D gene: .; CDR3 DNA: TGTGCCAGCAGTTATTTGGGGGCTTCGGCTAATGAAAAACTGTTTTTT; CDR3 protein: CASSYLGASANEKLFF
V gene: TRBV5-1; J gene: TRBJ2-7; clone size: .; D gene: .; CDR3 DNA: TGCGCCAGCAGCTTTATGGCGGGGTACCTTGCGGACTCCTACGAGCAGTACTTC; CDR3 protein: CASSFMAGYLADSYEQYF
V gene: TRBV7-2; J gene: TRBJ1-5; clone size: .; D gene: TRBD1; CDR3 DNA: TGTGCCAGCAGCTCCGGGACAGGGGGCAATCAGCCCCAGCATTTT; CDR3 protein: CASSSGTGGNQPQHF
V gene: TRBV7-2; J gene: TRBJ2-7; clone size: once; D gene: .; CDR3 DNA: TGTGCCAGCAGCACCCTATGGGAGAGGGAGCAGTACTTC; CDR3 protein: CASSTLWEREQYF
V gene: TRBV5-4; J gene: TRBJ2-1; clone size: few; D gene: TRBD2; CDR3 DNA: TGTGCCAGCAGCTTGTCGATGCGGGGGAATGAGCAGTTCTTC; CDR3 protein: CASSLSMRGNEQFF
V gene: TRBV9; J gene: TRBJ2-5; clone size: once; D gene: TRBD1; CDR3 DNA: TGTGCCAGCAGCGGTGGACAGGGGGCCCTGGAGACCCAGTACTTC; CDR3 protein: CASSGGQGALETQYF
V gene: TRBV6-5; J gene: TRBJ1-2; clone size: .; D gene: .; CDR3 DNA: TGTGCCAGCAGTTATACAGGGAACTATGGCTACACCTTC; CDR3 protein: CASSYTGNYGYTF
V gene: TRBV7-9; J gene: TRBJ2-5; clone size: once; D gene: TRBD1; CDR3 DNA: TGTGCCAGCAGCGTCGGGACAGGCCACCAAGAGACCCAGTACTTC; CDR3 protein: CASSVGTGHQETQYF
V gene: TRBV15; J gene: TRBJ1-4; clone size: .; D gene: .; CDR3 DNA: TGTGCCACCAGCAGAGGAGATGACAGGCTTGAAAAACTGTTTTTT; CDR3 protein: CATSRGDDRLEKLFF
V gene: TRBV30; J gene: TRBJ1-4; clone size: .; D gene: .; CDR3 DNA: TGTGCCTGGAGTGCGGTGTCAGGGCCGTCAGGTTTTCTGTTTTTT; CDR3 protein: CAWSAVSGPSGFLFF
V gene: TRBV5-1; J gene: TRBJ2-3; clone size: .; D gene: .; CDR3 DNA: TGCGCCAGCAGGGTCCAGGGCCTGGCAGATACGCAGTATTTT; CDR3 protein: CASRVQGLADTQYF
V gene: TRBV5-1; J gene: TRBJ1-2; clone size: .; D gene: TRBD1; CDR3 DNA: TGCGCCAGCAGCCCGGGACAGGGAGGTAACTATGGCTACACCTTC; CDR3 protein: CASSPGQGGNYGYTF